This entry is about one T cell receptor (beta chain). No antigen is known for it. Compared with germline, one end of the junction differs, possibly owing to a read error. Germline CDR1 reads SGHVS; CDR2 reads FQNEAQ. The CDR3 contains 15 residues. The data originate from a study of identical twins. Regarding the study as a whole: Rather than following the same donors, the conclusions depended on cross-sectional statistical analysis. Reduced insertions were recorded for abundant cord blood beta clonotypes, with no such pattern in memory repertoires.

TCRdb analysed the 5' RACE reads with MiXCR anew, one entry per CDR3 protein. The table lists a few hundred thousand distinct CDR3 sequences, about 24% of them singletons. The sample was also linked to a second study, of T cells expressing NK-cell markers. That report notes: In five to seven donors, dominant CD3+CD56+NKG2C+ clonotypes ranked among the top 10 CD8+ clonotypes. Where several donors were concerned, these clonotypes also led the CD3+CD56-NKG2C+ fraction.

The chain employs TRBV7-8 and TRBJ1-1; D perhaps matches TRBD1 (6 bases). This clonotype originated in a woman between 18 and 29 years old in good health. The sequenced material came from CD4+ T cells sorted from blood. CDR3 residues: CASSLAPGVNTVAFF. CDR3 DNA sequence: TGTGCCAGCAGCTTAGCTCCAGGGGTGAACACTGTAGCTTTCTTT.